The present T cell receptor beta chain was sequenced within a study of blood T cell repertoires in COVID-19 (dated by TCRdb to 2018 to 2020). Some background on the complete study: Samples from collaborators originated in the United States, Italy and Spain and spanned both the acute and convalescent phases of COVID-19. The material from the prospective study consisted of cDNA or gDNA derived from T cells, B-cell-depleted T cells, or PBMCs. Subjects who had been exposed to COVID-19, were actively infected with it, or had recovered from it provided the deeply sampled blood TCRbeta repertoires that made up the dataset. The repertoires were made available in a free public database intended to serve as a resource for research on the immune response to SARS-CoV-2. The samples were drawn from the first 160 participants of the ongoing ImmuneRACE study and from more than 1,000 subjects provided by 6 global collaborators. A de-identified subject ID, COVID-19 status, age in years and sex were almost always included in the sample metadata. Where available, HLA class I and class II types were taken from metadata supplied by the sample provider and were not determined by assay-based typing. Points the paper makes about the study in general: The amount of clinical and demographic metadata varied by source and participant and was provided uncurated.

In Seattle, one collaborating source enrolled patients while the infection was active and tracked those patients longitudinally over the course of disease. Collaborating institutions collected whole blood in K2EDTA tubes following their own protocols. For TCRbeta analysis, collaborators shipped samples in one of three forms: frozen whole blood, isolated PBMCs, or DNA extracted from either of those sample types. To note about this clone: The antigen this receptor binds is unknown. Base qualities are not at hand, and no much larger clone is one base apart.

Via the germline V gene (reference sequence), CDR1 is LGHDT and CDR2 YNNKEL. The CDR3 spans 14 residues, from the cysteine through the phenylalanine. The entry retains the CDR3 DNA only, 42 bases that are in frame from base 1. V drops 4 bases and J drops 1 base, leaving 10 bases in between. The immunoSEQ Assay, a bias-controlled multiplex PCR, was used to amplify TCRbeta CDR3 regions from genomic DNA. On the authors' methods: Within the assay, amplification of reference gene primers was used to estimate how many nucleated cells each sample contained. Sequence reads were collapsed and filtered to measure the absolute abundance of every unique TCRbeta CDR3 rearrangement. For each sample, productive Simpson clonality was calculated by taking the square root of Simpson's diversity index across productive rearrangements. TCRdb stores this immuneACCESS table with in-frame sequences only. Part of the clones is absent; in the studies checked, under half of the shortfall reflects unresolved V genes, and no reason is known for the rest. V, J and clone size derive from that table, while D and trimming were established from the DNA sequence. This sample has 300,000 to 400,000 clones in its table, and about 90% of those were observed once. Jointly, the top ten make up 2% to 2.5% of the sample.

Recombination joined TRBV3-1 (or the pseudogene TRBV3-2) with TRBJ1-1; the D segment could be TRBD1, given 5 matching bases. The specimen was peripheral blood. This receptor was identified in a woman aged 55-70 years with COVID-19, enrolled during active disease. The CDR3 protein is CASSPGLRNTEAFF. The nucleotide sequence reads TGTGCCAGCAGCCCGGGACTCCGGAACACTGAAGCTTTCTTT.